These 6 T cell receptor beta chains were all obtained from the same sample, sequenced in a study of blood T cells in healthy people across ages. With a J-beta primer mix and a sample-barcoded 5' primer, a second PCR ran about 7 to 12 cycles. TCRdb re-derived calls from the 5' RACE reads in MiXCR, one entry per CDR3 protein. The sample has 850,000 to 1,300,000 distinct CDR3 sequences; 35% to 55% are singletons. Specimen: blood. The receptors derive from a woman aged 55-69 years in good health.

The CDR3 region has the DNA TGCAGCGTTGCCTACAGCCCCACTGAAGCTTTCTTT. As protein: CSVAYSPTEAFF. J is TRBJ1-1 and V is TRBV29-1, with no clear D. Trimming pared 4 bases from V and 4 bases from J, leaving 10 bases between. From germline, CDR1 is SQVTM and CDR2 ANQGSEA. CDR3 length equals 12 residues.

This chain connects TRBV4-1 to TRBJ2-5; TRBD1 aligns across 9 bases. V shed 0 bases and J 11 bases; nucleotides not matched to a gene: 13. CDR1 and CDR2 (germline): MGHRA, YSYEKL. There are 16 residues in the CDR3. The CDR3 DNA reads as TGCGCCAGCAGCCAAGATCGTGGACAGGGGCCTCAGGAGCAGTACTTC. Translation gives CASSQDRGQGPQEQYF.

This clonotype came up once. V gene TRBV27 combines with J gene TRBJ1-3; D call uncertain. Trimming stripped 5 bases from V and 1 base from J, with 12 bases between. The CDR3 is made up of 15 amino acids. Germline CDR1 and CDR2: MNHEY and SMNVEV (reference sequence). CDR3 loop: CASSLHWSSGNTIYF. Here the CDR3 DNA reads TGTGCCAGCAGTCTGCACTGGAGTTCTGGAAACACCATATATTTT.

With regard to this clonotype: An end of the junction does not agree with germline; a read error may underlie this. The chain employs TRBV6-2 or TRBV6-3 and TRBJ1-6; D is ambiguous. CDR3 length equals 14 residues. Germline CDR1 and CDR2: MNHEY and SVGEGT. The CDR3 region has the DNA TGTGCCGGCAGTTACTCGACGACCAATTCACCCCTCCACTTT. Its translation: CAGSYSTTNSPLHF.

V gene TRBV6-5 combines with J gene TRBJ1-5, with a possible D match to TRBD1 (5 bases). V shed 6 bases and J shed 5 bases, with 5 bases lying between them. Germline loops: CDR1 MNHEY, CDR2 SVGAGI. The CDR3 length is 11 residues. CDR3 residues: CASRTDQPQHF. As DNA, the CDR3 is TGTGCCAGCAGGACAGATCAGCCCCAGCATTTT.

The rearrangement links TRBV7-8 to TRBJ2-4, with a tentative D call TRBD1 (6 bases). V lost 3 bases and J lost 4, with 13 bases in between. Germline lookup yields CDR1 SGHVS and CDR2 FQNEAQ. The CDR3 extends over 15 amino acids. This CDR3 is CASSLKTGDKNIQYF. The CDR3 coding sequence is TGTGCCAGCAGCTTGAAGACAGGAGATAAAAACATTCAGTACTTC.